The clone carrying this TCR beta chain was counted many times. At one end the junction does not follow the germline gene, possibly because of a read error. Germline loops: CDR1 SGHAT, CDR2 FQNNGV. CDR3 size: 15 residues. These data are taken from a study of CD8 T cells in ankylosing spondylitis. TCRdb recomputed calls from the 5' RACE reads with MiXCR, one row per CDR3 protein. The sample holds approximately 250,000 distinct CDR3 sequences, 8% to 10% seen once. The chain uses TRBV11-2 and TRBJ2-2; 7 nucleotides line up with TRBD1. Sequenced input: blood, either unsorted or a sorted T cell fraction (not recorded which). This TCR came from a female donor with ankylosing spondylitis or in good health (not recorded which). The DNA for the CDR3 is TGTGCCAGCAGCGTAGACAGGGCGAACACCGGGGAGCTGTTTTTT. Amino acid sequence: CASSVDRANTGELFF.